Following are 20 T cell receptor beta chains from one sample sequenced in a study of regulatory T cells in long-lasting Graves disease. The time point is: newly diagnosed GD, antithyroid drugs for less than 3 months. PBMC RNA served as the TCR library source. Construction of TCR beta libraries relied on iRepertoire HTBI primers and on Arm-PCR targeting CDR3 regions. TCRdb independently ran MiXCR on the multiplex PCR reads; one entry per CDR3 protein. Of some 220,000 distinct CDR3 sequences detected, approximately 19% appear once; the ten largest clones hold roughly 12%. These data were also reused for a study on T cells in Graves' hyperthyroidism and ophthalmopathy.

The sample here was peripheral blood mononuclear cells (PBMCs), taken at new diagnosis, from a patient treated with antithyroid drugs. These receptors were collected from a woman in her 30s with Graves disease.

The sample holds many counts of this clonotype. V and J are TRBV20-1 and TRBJ2-4; TRBD2 matches at 9 bases. The J segment lost 8 bases and the V segment lost 2 bases, leaving 7 bases of the junction unmatched. Germline-derived CDR1 and CDR2 are DFQATT and SNEGSKA (reference sequence). The CDR3 runs 14 residues. CDR3 bases: TGCAGTGCTAGACCCTCGGCGGGGGGGGACATTCAGTACTTC. Protein product: CSARPSAGGDIQYF.

This clonotype was seen ten or more times. The chain is built from TRBV28 and TRBJ2-7, with 10 bases fitting TRBD1. This CDR3 region has 13 residues. Germline V gives CDR1 MDHEN, CDR2 SYDVKM. The V and J ends lost 6 bases and 5 bases, in that order; junction bases with no gene match: 4. As DNA, the CDR3 is TGTGCCAGCAGCCCCGGGACAGGGGACGAGCAGTACTTC. It yields the protein CASSPGTGDEQYF.

This clonotype was detected many times. The chain joins TRBV7-9 to TRBJ1-5; no definite D call. This CDR3 spans 17 amino acids. Germline CDR1 is SEHNR and CDR2 is FQNEAQ (reference sequence). Trimming pared 1 base from V and 6 bases from J, leaving 19 bases between. DNA of the CDR3: TGTGCCAGCAGCTTAGACGTTCGGCACGGATTTACTCAGCCCCAGCATTTT. It yields the protein CASSLDVRHGFTQPQHF.

This clonotype was seen more than once but under ten times. Possible read error: a much larger clone is one base away. The rearrangement joins TRBV2 to TRBJ2-1, with D tentatively TRBD1 or TRBD2 (5 bases each). The CDR3 length is 14 residues. CDR1 is SNHLY and CDR2 is FYNNEI in the germline V gene. The CDR3, as DNA: TGTGCCAGCAGCCCTCGGGACGGCTACAATGGGCAGTTCTTC. It translates to CASSPRDGYNGQFF.

The chain combines TRBV19 with TRBJ2-2, with 8 bases identical to TRBD1. The CDR3 sequence is 16 residues long. CDR1 and CDR2 from the germline V gene are LNHDA and SQIVND (reference sequence). The V segment lost 2 bases and the J segment 0 bases; nucleotides outside the gene matches: 2. CDR3 loop: CASSIQGASNTGELFF. CDR3 nucleotides: TGTGCCAGTAGTATACAGGGGGCTTCGAACACCGGGGAGCTGTTTTTT. Together with reference TRBV19 and TRBJ2-2, the CDR3 gives the full variable domain: DGGITQSPKYLFRKEGQNVTLSCEQNLNHDAMYWYRQDPGQGLRLIYYSQIVNDFQKGDIAEGYSVSREKKESFPLTVTSAQKNPTAFYLCASSIQGASNTGELFFGEGSRLTVL.

This clonotype was seen many times. The chain recombines TRBV6-1 with TRBJ2-5; 8 positions match TRBD1. V was clipped by 6 bases and J by 5 bases; unmatched bases: 8. CDR1 and CDR2 from the germline V gene are MNHNS and SASEGT. The CDR3 has 14 amino acids. In nucleotides, the CDR3 is TGTGCCAGCAGACTAACAGGGGGGTCGGAGACCCAGTACTTC. Amino acids: CASRLTGGSETQYF.

This clonotype was detected ten times or more. J is TRBJ1-5 and V is TRBV12-3 or TRBV12-4; 7 bases fit TRBD1. The CDR3 runs to 12 residues. After removal of 8 bases from V and 7 bases from J, the junction contained 5 bases not matched to a gene. In DNA, the CDR3 is TGTGCCAGCTCCACAGGGGCGCAGCCCCAGCATTTT. Amino acid sequence: CASSTGAQPQHF.

This clonotype was observed at least ten times. The chain carries TRBV28 and TRBJ2-2; weak D call: TRBD1 (5 bases). The germline CDR1 and CDR2 sequences are MDHEN and SYDVKM. Trimming stripped 6 bases from V and 6 bases from J, with 14 bases between. The CDR3 contains 14 residues. The CDR3 DNA follows: TGTGCCAGCAGAAGGAGCAGGGCGGCCGGGGAGCTGTTTTTT. As protein: CASRRSRAAGELFF.

This clonotype was picked up many times. The rearrangement links TRBV5-4 to TRBJ2-1; D possibly corresponds to TRBD1 (5 bases). The CDR3 extends over 15 amino acids. Germline V gene sequence: CDR1 SGHNT, CDR2 YYREEE (reference sequence). V lost 4 bases, J lost 10 bases, and 21 bases lay in between. The CDR3 DNA reads TGTGCCAGCAGCAGAGGACACCGCAGCTCTACCGAGCAGTTCTTC. Protein sequence: CASSRGHRSSTEQFF.

The gene calls are TRBV11-2 and TRBJ1-2, with TRBD1 as a possible D gene (6 bases). Between the trimmed V and J ends, which lost 5 bases and 4 bases, there was a span of 11 bases. Germline V gives CDR1 SGHAT, CDR2 FQNNGV. The CDR3 has 13 amino acids. In nucleotides, the CDR3 is TGTGCCAGCAGCCGGGGGGGCTCCTATGGCTACACCTTC. Protein product: CASSRGGSYGYTF.

This clonotype occurred many times. The V call is TRBV10-3, the J call TRBJ1-1; D may be TRBD1 (5 bases). The CDR3 totals 14 residues. Germline CDR1 reads ENHRY; CDR2 reads SYGVKD. Trimming shortened V by 3 bases and J by 1 base, and 9 bases separated the two germline ends. CDR3 DNA sequence: TGTGCCATCAGTGATGGGCAGGGGAACACTGAAGCTTTCTTT. Translation: CAISDGQGNTEAFF.

CDR3 in amino acids: CASSSASGQGGGYTF. The DNA for the CDR3 is TGTGCCAGCAGTTCCGCTTCCGGACAGGGAGGCGGCTACACCTTC. This chain uses TRBV28 with TRBJ1-2; TRBD1 matches 8 bases. With 4 bases clipped from V and 8 bases from J, the junction kept 12 bases outside the gene matches. CDR3 length: 15 amino acids. Germline V CDR1 and CDR2: MDHEN, SYDVKM.

This clonotype was observed a few times. A much more abundant neighbour one base away suggests this may be a read error. The chain is built from TRBV19 and TRBJ1-2, with D possibly matching TRBD1 (5 bases). CDR3 length: 13 residues. The germline gives CDR1 LNHDA, CDR2 SQIVND (reference sequence). The CDR3: CVSRTTTNYGYTF. The CDR3 DNA reads TGTGTCAGTAGGACAACGACTAACTATGGCTACACCTTC.

At least ten counts were recorded for this clonotype. V is TRBV28 and J is TRBJ1-2; D uncertain. V was clipped by 2 bases and J by 4 bases, with 8 bases between them. This CDR3 comprises 13 residues. The germline V gene has CDR1 MDHEN and CDR2 SYDVKM. As DNA, the CDR3 is TGTGCCAGCAGTTTACGGATTATCTATGGCTACACCTTC. It is translated as CASSLRIIYGYTF.

This clonotype was counted ten times or more. This chain links TRBV28 with TRBJ2-3, with D perhaps matching TRBD2 (6 bases). The CDR3 is 14 amino acids. Germline V lookup: CDR1 MDHEN, CDR2 SYDVKM. V was shortened by 5 bases and J by 3 bases, with 12 bases between the two germline ends. CDR3 residues: CASSALALTDTQYF. For the CDR3, the DNA is TGTGCCAGCAGTGCCCTAGCGCTTACAGATACGCAGTATTTT.

This clonotype was seen repeatedly, ten times or more. V is TRBV28 and J is TRBJ1-5; D might be TRBD1 (5 bases). V was trimmed by 6 bases and J by 1 base, leaving 10 bases between them. The germline V gene encodes CDR1 MDHEN and CDR2 SYDVKM. The CDR3 loop spans 14 amino acids. This CDR3 is CASSLRQSNQPQHF. The DNA of the CDR3 is TGTGCCAGCAGCTTGAGACAGAGCAATCAGCCCCAGCATTTT. The entire variable domain, with the rest obtained from reference TRBV28 and TRBJ1-5, is as follows: DVKVTQSSRYLVKRTGEKVFLECVQDMDHENMFWYRQDPGLGLRLIYFSYDVKMKEKGDIPEGYSVSREKKERFSLILESASTNQTSMYLCASSLRQSNQPQHFGDGTRLSIL.

The V gene is TRBV10-3, the J gene TRBJ1-5; D possibly corresponds to TRBD1 (6 bases). The germline V gene has CDR1 ENHRY and CDR2 SYGVKD. CDR3 length equals 15 residues. V was clipped by 2 bases and J by 9 bases, with 17 bases between them. This CDR3 reads CAISEAGAGVMPQHF. CDR3 in DNA: TGTGCCATCAGTGAGGCAGGGGCCGGAGTAATGCCCCAGCATTTT.

This clonotype came up many times. This chain links TRBV5-1 with TRBJ2-3; the D gene is possibly TRBD1 (6 bases). This CDR3 contains 15 residues. With 4 bases removed from V and 4 bases from J, the gap between germline ends came to 16 bases. Germline V lookup: CDR1 SGHRS, CDR2 YFSETQ. For the CDR3, the DNA is TGCGCCAGCAGCCGCATGCAGGGGTCCGCAGATACGCAGTATTTT. Protein: CASSRMQGSADTQYF.

This sequence joins TRBV7-2 and TRBJ2-1, with 12 bases lining up with TRBD2. The closer fit of TRBJ2-5 to the DNA end suggests the J call may be wrong. Germline CDR1 is SGHTA and CDR2 is FQGNSA. The CDR3 covers 14 residues. CDR3 in DNA: TGTGCCAGCAGCGCTAGCGGGGGGGCTGAGACCCAGTACTTC. Translated: CASSASGGAETQYF.

This clonotype was seen many times. This chain uses TRBV18 with TRBJ2-7, with D perhaps TRBD2 (7 bases). Germline V CDR1 and CDR2: KGHSH, LQKENI. V was trimmed by 3 bases and J by 5 bases, leaving 14 bases between them. The CDR3 has 14 amino acids. Written as DNA, the CDR3 is TGTGCCAGCTCACCGGCGGGGGCCCCCCACGAGCAGTACTTC. It yields the protein CASSPAGAPHEQYF.